A single sample is the source of the 17 T cell receptor beta chains below, sequenced in a study of blood T cell repertoires in COVID-19. Clones were sequenced by immunoSEQ multiplex PCR, and TCRdb holds only the in-frame ones, with some missing. The data contain about 250,000 clones, about 83% of them singletons. The sequencing input was peripheral blood. The receptors come from an elderly man with acute or convalescent COVID-19.

This chain uses TRBV3-1 (or the pseudogene TRBV3-2) with TRBJ2-3, with TRBD2 identical over 8 bases. Germline V gives CDR1 LGHDT, CDR2 YNNKEL (reference sequence). The CDR3 has 16 residues. V trimming: 1 base; J trimming: 2 bases; junction bases outside the gene matches: 5. The chain's CDR3 is CASSQVTSGSTDTQYF. The CDR3 bases are TGTGCCAGCAGCCAAGTAACTAGCGGATCCACAGATACGCAGTATTTT.

This chain joins TRBV5-1 and TRBJ2-7; TRBD2 is a possible D gene (5 bases). This CDR3 region has 13 residues. Germline V gene data show CDR1 as SGHRS and CDR2 as YFSETQ. V dropped 0 bases and J dropped 2 bases, with 6 bases sitting between them. The CDR3 loop reads CASSLGAAYEQYF. The CDR3 DNA is TGCGCCAGCAGCTTGGGAGCGGCCTACGAGCAGTACTTC.

The rearrangement joins TRBV9 to TRBJ2-2, with 12 bases aligning to TRBD2. J was trimmed by 1 base and V by 0 bases; bases with no gene match: 4. The CDR3 contains 18 residues. CDR1 SGDLS and CDR2 YYNGEE come from the germline V gene. The CDR3 coding sequence is TGTGCCAGCAGCGTAGGGACTAGCGGGATAAAGAACACCGGGGAGCTGTTTTTT. This encodes CASSVGTSGIKNTGELFF.

The genes are TRBV10-2 and TRBJ2-2; 10 bases agree with TRBD2. CDR1 WSHSY and CDR2 SAAADI come from the germline V gene. V shed 6 bases and J 4 bases; nucleotides not matched to a gene: 2. The CDR3 spans 14 residues. The CDR3 protein is CASRGLASTGELFF. The CDR3 DNA sequence: TGCGCCAGCAGGGGACTAGCGAGCACCGGGGAGCTGTTTTTT.

This chain uses TRBV30 with TRBJ1-5; D may be TRBD1 (5 bases). Germline CDR1 and CDR2: GTSNPN and SVGIG (reference sequence). The CDR3 runs to 17 residues. Trimming removed 1 base at V and 3 bases at J, with 19 bases between. CDR3 sequence reads: CAWSGFRAPRTNQPQHF. DNA of the CDR3: TGTGCCTGGAGTGGATTCAGGGCCCCCAGGACCAATCAGCCCCAGCATTTT.

The table lists this clone with a few counts. The chain is built from TRBV27 and TRBJ1-1; TRBD1 might be the D (5 bases). The germline V gene encodes CDR1 MNHEY and CDR2 SMNVEV (reference sequence). The CDR3 spans 13 residues. As DNA, the CDR3 is TGTGTCTCCCGGTACAAGGGGTATACTGAAGCTTTCTTT. Translating it yields CVSRYKGYTEAFF.

The genes are TRBV6-5 and TRBJ1-1; 7 bases are a match to TRBD1. Trimming removed 5 bases from V and 0 bases from J; junction bases left unmatched: 6. The CDR3 is 15 residues long. Germline lookup yields CDR1 MNHEY and CDR2 SVGAGI. The CDR3 DNA is TGTGCCAGCAGTCACCCAGGGGGTATGAACACTGAAGCTTTCTTT. The encoded protein is CASSHPGGMNTEAFF.

V is TRBV19 and J is TRBJ2-1, with D possibly being TRBD2 (6 bases). The CDR3 contains 14 residues. Trimming cost V 5 bases and J 4 bases, with 12 bases left between them. Germline CDR1 is LNHDA and CDR2 is SQIVND (reference sequence). Here the CDR3 reads CASSLRTTYNEQFF. CDR3 nucleotides: TGTGCCAGTAGTCTACGGACTACATACAATGAGCAGTTCTTC.

The rearrangement links TRBV7-2 to TRBJ2-5; 8 bases match TRBD1. The CDR3 length is 14 residues. The germline gives CDR1 SGHTA, CDR2 FQGNSA. J gave up 4 bases and V 4 bases, and 5 bases lay outside the gene matches. This chain's CDR3 is CASSSQGTGETQYF. The DNA of the CDR3 is TGTGCCAGCAGCTCCCAGGGGACAGGAGAGACCCAGTACTTC.

V is TRBV2 and J is TRBJ2-1; 11 bases are a match to TRBD1. The CDR3 is 14 amino acids. V trimming: 6 bases; J trimming: 4 bases; junction bases outside the gene matches: 2. In germline, CDR1 is SNHLY, CDR2 FYNNEI. The CDR3 DNA reads TGTGCCAGCAGCGGGACAGGGGGTTACAATGAGCAGTTCTTC. Protein: CASSGTGGYNEQFF. The complete variable domain, with remaining parts taken from reference TRBV2 and TRBJ2-1, reads EPEVTQTPSHQVTQMGQEVILRCVPISNHLYFYWYRQILGQKVEFLVSFYNNEISEKSEIFDDQFSVERPDGSNFTLKIRSTKLEDSAMYFCASSGTGGYNEQFFGPGTRLTVL.

The chain carries TRBV12-3 or TRBV12-4 and TRBJ2-1; D is possibly TRBD2 (6 bases). The length of the CDR3 is 11 residues. V lost 10 bases to trimming and J lost 8 bases, with 12 bases between them. The CDR3 here is CATTSGDEQFF. The CDR3 DNA sequence: TGTGCCACAACTTCGGGGGATGAGCAGTTCTTC.

The CDR3 bases are TGCAGCGTTGGTCTCCGGGCCTACAATGAGCAGTTCTTC. Protein sequence: CSVGLRAYNEQFF. The rearrangement links TRBV29-1 to TRBJ2-1, with D unresolved. Germline CDR1 reads SQVTM; CDR2 reads ANQGSEA. Between the trimmed V and J ends, which lost 4 bases and 2 bases, there was a span of 9 bases. The CDR3 is 13 amino acids.

The gene calls are TRBV30 and TRBJ1-4, with 7 positions matching TRBD1. This CDR3 has 15 amino acids. Germline trimming cut 1 base from V and 8 bases from J; bases unmatched to any gene: 10. The germline V gene encodes CDR1 GTSNPN and CDR2 SVGIG (reference sequence). CDR3 sequence reads: CAWSARDRGREKLFF. In DNA form, the CDR3 reads TGTGCCTGGAGTGCCCGGGACAGAGGGAGAGAAAAACTGTTTTTT.

The V gene is TRBV20-1, the J gene TRBJ2-3; 8 bases agree with TRBD1. V dropped 3 bases and J dropped 2; count of bases not matched to a gene: 7. The CDR3 sequence is 15 residues long. CDR1 and CDR2 (germline): DFQATT, SNEGSKA (reference sequence). The CDR3: CSASGQGAITDTQYF. For the CDR3, the DNA is TGCAGTGCTAGTGGTCAGGGGGCGATCACAGATACGCAGTATTTT.

The chain joins TRBV4-1 to TRBJ2-1; perhaps TRBD2 as D (6 bases). Per the germline V gene, CDR1 is MGHRA and CDR2 is YSYEKL. The CDR3 sequence is 16 residues long. V gave up 3 bases and J gave up 10 bases, with 22 bases separating them. Here the CDR3 reads CASSHPPAAGTQEQFF. CDR3 nucleotides: TGCGCCAGCAGCCATCCCCCCGCAGCGGGCACACAGGAGCAGTTCTTC.

The chain recombines TRBV5-4 with TRBJ2-3; no definite D call. V was shortened by 0 bases and J by 1 base, with 9 bases between the two germline ends. Germline CDR1 is SGHNT and CDR2 is YYREEE (reference sequence). The CDR3 covers 15 residues. CDR3 sequence (DNA): TGTGCCAGCAGCTTGGCCAGCGCTGGCACAGATACGCAGTATTTT. Amino acid sequence: CASSLASAGTDTQYF.

The chain joins TRBV4-2 to TRBJ1-3; weak D call: TRBD1 (5 bases). Looked up from germline, CDR1 is LGHNA and CDR2 is YNFKEQ. V was trimmed by 0 bases and J by 3 bases, leaving 12 bases between them. The CDR3 has 16 amino acids. CDR3 residues: CASSQEGAGVGNTIYF. CDR3 bases: TGTGCCAGCAGCCAAGAAGGGGCAGGAGTTGGAAACACCATATATTTT.